The clone carrying this T cell receptor beta chain occurred once. This table comes from immunoSEQ multiplex PCR, and its TCRdb copy is limited to in-frame clones, with some not included. The data contain roughly 260,000 clones, approximately 90% of them singletons. This record belongs to a study of blood T cell repertoires in COVID-19. CDR1 GTSNPN and CDR2 SVGIG come from the germline V gene (reference sequence). Germline trimming cut 0 bases from V and 5 bases from J; bases unmatched to any gene: 6. CDR3 length: 14 residues. The sample comprised PBMCs or T cells enriched from blood (not recorded which). V gene TRBV30 combines with J gene TRBJ2-7; the match to TRBD1 covers 8 bases. The TCR was taken from a human donor in a cohort exposed to, infected with or recovered from COVID-19 (not recorded which). The donor label of this sample is uncertain. The CDR3 bases are TGTGCCTGGAGTGTACTAGGACAGGGCAACGAGCAGTACTTC. It yields the protein CAWSVLGQGNEQYF.